This T cell receptor beta chain was sequenced during a study of T cells in Graves' hyperthyroidism and ophthalmopathy. RNA transcripts served as the template for amplifying TCR beta CDR3 regions. Primed by the HTBI set, a first-round RT-PCR was run on the TCR CDR3. In TCRdb, the multiplex PCR reads were re-called with MiXCR into one record per CDR3 protein. The sample has some 570,000 distinct CDR3 sequences, 17% seen once. Uncontrolled infection, other autoimmune disease, pregnancy or lactation led to exclusion. Germline-derived CDR1 and CDR2 are MGHRA and YSYEKL. V was clipped by 0 bases and J by 7 bases, with 10 bases between them. The CDR3 runs to 13 residues.

The specimen was blood. The receptor was derived from a woman under 30 with Graves' ophthalmopathy. V usage is TRBV4-1 and J usage is TRBJ2-7; D not resolved. The DNA of the CDR3 is TGCGCCAGCAGCCAAGATCGTGTGGAAGAGCAGTACTTC. The encoded protein is CASSQDRVEEQYF.